This T cell receptor (beta chain) is from a study of blood T cell repertoires in COVID-19. Method: immunoSEQ multiplex PCR; TCRdb's copy keeps in-frame clones and lacks some. This sample has 100,000 to 130,000 clones; about 91% occur once, and the top ten carry 6.8%. The TCR was taken from a man aged 45-65 years with active or convalescent COVID-19. The specimen sequenced was peripheral blood.

The CDR3 is CASSRTSGNLKGSTDTQYF. The CDR3 nucleotides read TGTGCCAGTAGTAGGACTAGCGGGAACTTGAAGGGGAGCACAGATACGCAGTATTTT. The chain uses TRBV19 and TRBJ2-3; 12 bases map to TRBD2. The CDR3 consists of 19 residues. The ends lost 4 bases at V and 0 bases at J; junction bases unmatched: 11. The germline V gene encodes CDR1 LNHDA and CDR2 SQIVND (reference sequence). The full variable domain, completed using reference TRBV19 and TRBJ2-3, is DGGITQSPKYLFRKEGQNVTLSCEQNLNHDAMYWYRQDPGQGLRLIYYSQIVNDFQKGDIAEGYSVSREKKESFPLTVTSAQKNPTAFYLCASSRTSGNLKGSTDTQYFGPGTRLTVL.